The present TCR beta chain was sequenced within a study of blood T cell repertoires in COVID-19. Study as a whole: Both acute and convalescent COVID-19 samples were obtained from the United States, Italy and Spain.

V gave up 2 bases and J gave up 5 bases, with 15 bases separating them. This CDR3 is 15 amino acids long. Per the germline V gene, CDR1 is MNHNS and CDR2 is SASEGT. Only in-frame clones appear in the TCRdb table, and some are missing; sequencing was by immunoSEQ multiplex PCR. Of roughly 190,000 clones in the sample, 87% were seen once. Sequencing was performed on peripheral blood. The receptor was derived from a man aged 55 to 70 with active or convalescent COVID-19. The chain recombines TRBV6-1 with TRBJ1-2; a weak D match, TRBD1 (6 bases). As DNA, the CDR3 is TGTGCCAGCAGTGAATGGGGCGTACAGGGATATGGCTACACCTTC. It encodes CASSEWGVQGYGYTF.